This T cell receptor beta chain was captured by sequencing in a study of beta chain features in type 1 diabetes. Study as a whole: No age, gender or cell yield differences were seen between patients and healthy donors. Across every sample, roughly 100 million sorted cells were examined in total.

The whole isolated RNA underwent reverse transcription, so sequencing captured expressed TCRB transcripts. Generated by immunoSEQ multiplex PCR, the TCRdb table keeps only in-frame clones and is missing some. Among under 950,000 clones listed, 15% to 20% were seen once. This clone occurred a few times. It was one heparinised blood draw, averaging about 120 mL, that each donor gave. CDR1 SNHLY and CDR2 FYNNEI come from the germline V gene. CDR3 length: 18 amino acids. V shed 7 bases and J 0 bases; nucleotides not matched to a gene: 13. Material for sequencing was naive CD4+ T cells from blood. This clonotype was sampled from a woman aged 18-35 years in good health. The chain employs TRBV2 and TRBJ2-2; 8 nucleotides align to TRBD2. CDR3 loop: CASTGGVDSGANTGELFF. For the CDR3, the DNA is TGTGCCAGCACCGGTGGTGTGGATAGCGGGGCGAACACCGGGGAGCTGTTTTTT.